This is a list of T cell receptor beta chains from one sample in a study of cytomegalovirus exposure and HLA in healthy donors. Clones were read by immunoSEQ multiplex PCR, and TCRdb kept only the in-frame ones, dropping some. The table has 150,000 or so clones, around 75% seen once. Material: PBMCs. The receptors were gathered from a man under 40 in good health and CMV-seropositive. Both conserved end residues are part of each CDR3. The order of the fields is J gene, clone size, CDR3 length, V gene, D gene, CDR3 DNA, CDR3 protein. A D gene is named only where the DNA matches it firmly. Not all rows give a size; the values are once, few, many and, for expanded clones, a class.

j_call: TRBJ1-5
clone_size: few
cdr3_length: 19
v_call: TRBV15
d_call: TRBD1
cdr3_nt: TGTGCCACCAGCAGTCAAGGACAGGGGGGCGGGTATCGCAATCAGCCCCAGCATTTT
cdr3_aa: CATSSQGQGGGYRNQPQHF

j_call: TRBJ1-1
clone_size: NA
cdr3_length: 15
v_call: TRBV29-1
d_call: TRBD1
cdr3_nt: TGCAGCACCCTGGGGGCAGGGGGCGAGAACCGTGAAGCTTTCTTT
cdr3_aa: CSTLGAGGENREAFF

j_call: TRBJ2-7
clone_size: NA
cdr3_length: 14
v_call: TRBV9
d_call: TRBD1
cdr3_nt: TGTGCCAGCAGCCAGGGACAGGGTGGCTACGAGCAGTACTTC
cdr3_aa: CASSQGQGGYEQYF

j_call: TRBJ2-2
clone_size: NA
cdr3_length: 12
v_call: TRBV29-1
d_call: NA
cdr3_nt: TGCAGCCTTGAGGAGGGGACCGGGGAGCTGTTTTTT
cdr3_aa: CSLEEGTGELFF

j_call: TRBJ2-1
clone_size: NA
cdr3_length: 18
v_call: TRBV5-1
d_call: TRBD1
cdr3_nt: TGCGCCAGCAGCTACGACGGGACAGTCCCAAGCTCCTACAATGAGCAGTTCTTC
cdr3_aa: CASSYDGTVPSSYNEQFF

j_call: TRBJ2-7
clone_size: NA
cdr3_length: 14
v_call: TRBV10-3
d_call: TRBD1
cdr3_nt: TGTGCCATCAGTGCCCGGGACAGTAACTACGAGCAGTACTTC
cdr3_aa: CAISARDSNYEQYF

j_call: TRBJ1-4
clone_size: few
cdr3_length: 16
v_call: TRBV28
d_call: NA
cdr3_nt: TGTGCCAGCAGCCTCCTCCCCGGGCGGGGGAATGAAAAACTGTTTTTT
cdr3_aa: CASSLLPGRGNEKLFF

j_call: TRBJ1-3
clone_size: once
cdr3_length: 12
v_call: TRBV19
d_call: NA
cdr3_nt: TGTGCCAGTAGTATGAGCGGGAACACCATATATTTT
cdr3_aa: CASSMSGNTIYF

j_call: TRBJ2-7
clone_size: NA
cdr3_length: 14
v_call: TRBV28
d_call: NA
cdr3_nt: TGTGCCAGCAGAACACCCCCAGGAACCTACGAGCAGTACTTC
cdr3_aa: CASRTPPGTYEQYF

j_call: TRBJ2-7
clone_size: NA
cdr3_length: 17
v_call: TRBV15
d_call: NA
cdr3_nt: TGTGCCACCAGCACACCCTCACAGGCTACTAGCCTTGGCGAGCAGTACTTC
cdr3_aa: CATSTPSQATSLGEQYF